A selection of T cell receptor beta chains follows, all from one sample in a study of T cells in Graves' hyperthyroidism and ophthalmopathy. TCRdb redid the calling of the multiplex PCR reads with MiXCR, one entry per CDR3 protein. The sample lists approximately 600,000 distinct CDR3 sequences, roughly 14% occurring once. The specimen sequenced was blood. Every receptor here comes from a woman between 40 and 55 years old with Graves' ophthalmopathy. The CDR3 runs from the conserved cysteine through the conserved F or W. A clone size is listed for some rows: how often the clone was seen (once, few, many), or a class if it is expanded.

TRBV19	many	TRBJ2-7	CASSIGVAGTYEQYF
TRBV6-5	.	TRBJ1-3	CASSYSPSEGSGNTIYF
TRBV20-1	many	TRBJ1-1	CSARDRGLTEAFF
TRBV27	many	TRBJ1-5	CASSRAPSNQPQHF
TRBV5-4	many	TRBJ1-1	CASSYGQSPNTEAFF
TRBV7-9	.	TRBJ2-3	CASSPRTSGVTQYF
TRBV12-3/TRBV12-4	many	TRBJ2-7	CASSLKWAGRDEQYF
TRBV7-2	many	TRBJ1-1	CASSLARTSDTEAFF
TRBV4-2	many	TRBJ2-7	CASQASAGYEQYF
TRBV11-2	many	TRBJ2-7	CASSLVQGVSYEQYF
TRBV27	many	TRBJ2-2	CASRWQINTGELFF
TRBV11-2	.	TRBJ2-3	CASSVQGVSGDTQYF
TRBV28	once	TRBJ1-2	CASSLLEGSNYGYTF
TRBV6-5	many	TRBJ2-7	CASSYSSVLAGVYEQYF
TRBV5-1	many	TRBJ2-7	CASSLGVDFSYEQYF
TRBV7-2	many	TRBJ1-1	CASSLGLGATEAFF
TRBV6-5	many	TRBJ2-7	CATTLRRYLSSYEQYF
TRBV28	many	TRBJ2-7	CASEQGAAGIQYF
TRBV6-5	many	TRBJ1-5	CASSYGQGFAERQPQHF
TRBV20-1	many	TRBJ2-2	CSAALAGANTGELFF
TRBV29-1	.	TRBJ1-1	CSVSTRGYTEAFF
TRBV12-3/TRBV12-4	few	TRBJ2-2	CASSPGQGGTGELFF
TRBV13	many	TRBJ1-3	CASSLGDRAGNTIYF
TRBV6-1	.	TRBJ2-7	CASGGLPGQGSEQYF
TRBV25-1	many	TRBJ1-2	CASTNDRVGYTF
TRBV19	.	TRBJ1-1	CASSIGQGRENTEAFF
TRBV6-2/TRBV6-3	many	TRBJ2-7	CASGDRLVHHEQYF
TRBV24-1	many	TRBJ2-3	CATSHLEGLGTDTQYF
TRBV11-2	many	TRBJ2-5	CASSAGLAEQETQYF
TRBV6-1	many	TRBJ2-5	CASSERGWETQYF
TRBV7-2	few	TRBJ2-2	CASSLSPSTGELFF
TRBV5-6	many	TRBJ1-2	CASSFLGEFGGYTF
TRBV7-9	few	TRBJ2-7	CASIPRGGTTYEQYF
TRBV6-2/TRBV6-3	.	TRBJ2-3	CASSYWKLQDTQYF
TRBV27	many	TRBJ2-5	CASRKNEETQYF
TRBV12-3/TRBV12-4	many	TRBJ1-3	CASSPPRASGNTIYF
TRBV28	.	TRBJ2-6	CASSLAREGLSGANVLTF
TRBV6-5	many	TRBJ1-1	CASSFGVGTEAFF
TRBV2	few	TRBJ2-7	CASNWEGSYEQYF
TRBV28	many	TRBJ1-1	CASSSGGLGTEAFF
TRBV6-1	many	TRBJ2-5	CATGGRAAETQYF
TRBV7-9	.	TRBJ2-7	CASSRAGEAYEQYF
TRBV10-3	many	TRBJ1-1	CAISETSANTEAFF
TRBV6-1	few	TRBJ1-5	CASSPGRFDWQPQHF
TRBV19	many	TRBJ2-7	CASSVGLGSYEQYF
TRBV6-1	.	TRBJ1-1	CASSEGGSGGTEAFF
TRBV6-1	many	TRBJ2-7	CASSEIGTGEYEQYF
TRBV11-2	many	TRBJ2-7	CASSLIQSGSEQYF
TRBV12-3/TRBV12-4	.	TRBJ2-5	CASSSTSGVVETQYF
TRBV29-1	many	TRBJ2-7	CSVVQNYEQYF
TRBV5-1	few	TRBJ2-7	CASSLRPQPYEQYF
TRBV6-5	.	TRBJ1-2	CASSYSAGYYGYTF